This T cell receptor beta chain emerged from a study of shared clonotypes between healthy human individuals. The quantity of DNA used in unsorted PBMC replicate PCRs was approximately 270 ng, corresponding to about 30,000 T cell genomes. Authors' analysis steps: Filtering differed for immunoSEQ, which gave only junction sequences without quality scores. Generated by immunoSEQ multiplex PCR, the TCRdb table keeps only in-frame clones and is missing some. For V, J and clone size, that table is used; D and trimming come from the DNA. Here the sample spans hundreds of thousands of clones, about 80% being singletons. Donors had no recently reported acute infections or vaccinations and were HIV-negative. All participating donors were Caucasian adults from Nashville, Tennessee. The CDR3 loop spans 16 amino acids. V was clipped by 6 bases and J by 4 bases; unmatched bases: 6. From germline, CDR1 is ENHRY and CDR2 SYGVKD.

This clonotype was sampled from a woman aged 40 to 50 in good health. Some clones in this sample may be carry-over from other donors' samples. This sequence joins TRBV10-3 and TRBJ2-1; 13 bases are a match to TRBD2. Sequencing was performed on PBMCs. CDR3 amino acids: CAIRITGLAGYNEQFF. The CDR3 bases are TGTGCCATCAGGATCACGGGACTAGCGGGGTACAATGAGCAGTTCTTC.